This T cell receptor (gamma chain) originates from a study of γδ T cells in repeated Plasmodium falciparum infection. Turning to the study itself: Each infection was followed by sampling at 21 days, plus baseline and some pre-infection draws.

The CDR3 spans 19 residues. Germline V gives CDR1 GITISATS, CDR2 ISYDGTV (reference sequence). Study outcomes and limitations: The Malian cohort came from a small rural village of predominantly one ethnic group.

Notes on this clone: Antigen: not known. TCRdb records a much larger clone's protein for this DNA, with a difference at residue 12 that likely arises from a read error; the protein given is the translation of the DNA.

TCRdb redid the clone calls on the multiplex PCR reads with CATT. This table holds approximately 25,000 gamma-chain clones, around 3% found once. Vgamma9/Vdelta2+ and Vdelta2-negative gammadelta T cells were flow-sorted from PBMC for bulk sequencing. The receptor was derived from a pool of human donors (malaria-infected and uninfected, not separated). V is TRGV9 and J is TRGJP. No J gene was available from TCRdb, and it was assigned here by a germline match of the DNA. Sequencing input: gamma-delta T cells from blood. The CDR3 spells CACSGSIRGGESGKKIKVF. CDR3 in DNA: TGTGCCTGCAGCGGGAGTATAAGGGGAGGCGAGTCGGGCAAAAAAATCAAGGTATTT.